This T cell receptor beta chain stems from a study of radiotherapy plus CTLA-4 blockade in lung cancer. Study-level background: Objective responses emerged in about 20% of patients, and roughly 30% attained disease control. The study's findings and limits: Among blood TCR repertoires after radiotherapy plus ipilimumab, tumor-derived clones expanded. Strongest reported response predictors: early blood clone changes and post-radiation interferon-beta.

Focal radiation and CTLA-4 blockade (ipilimumab) were tested in chemo-refractory metastatic non-small-cell lung cancer patients. On this clone: The antigen is not known.

Trimming took 6 bases from V and 3 from J, leaving 11 bases between them. Germline loops: CDR1 SGHTA, CDR2 FQGNSA. The CDR3 has 13 residues. Repertoires were generated with immunoSEQ multiplex PCR, while TCRdb's copy carries only in-frame clones and drops some. The profile shows over 80,000 clones, 70% to 90% of them singletons. The chain is built from TRBV7-2 and TRBJ1-1; weak D call: TRBD1 (5 bases). The input for sequencing was peripheral blood, taken from a patient treated with radiotherapy plus ipilimumab. The clonotype comes from a human donor with non-small cell lung cancer that progressed on radiotherapy plus ipilimumab. The chain's CDR3 is CASSQGGDTEAFF. Here the CDR3 DNA reads TGTGCCAGCAGTCAGGGAGGGGACACTGAAGCTTTCTTT.